The source of this T cell receptor (beta chain) is a study of T cell responses to AZD1222 COVID-19 vaccine. This CDR3 has 14 amino acids. In germline, CDR1 is LNHDA, CDR2 SQIVND (reference sequence). The junction had 4 bases not matched to a gene; V was cut back by 7 bases and J by 3 bases. Study-wide points: Vaccination with two AZD1222 doses was followed by a rise in Spike-specific TCR breadth and depth. Distributed over spike, vaccine-associated CD4 TCRs predominated at 160-218 and 743-854.

About this clone: Its target is unknown.

The data were produced by immunoSEQ multiplex PCR, yet TCRdb's version contains in-frame clones alone and is incomplete. In the table there are about 99,000 clones, roughly 91% of which are singletons. This clonotype was obtained from an adult in good health. The sample was peripheral blood, taken on day 0 of AZD1222 vaccination. The rearrangement uses TRBV19 and TRBJ2-1; 9 nucleotides align to TRBD2. CDR3 DNA sequence: TGTGCCAGTAATCCAGCGGGGGGCTACAATGAGCAGTTCTTC. Translating gives CASNPAGGYNEQFF.